A selection of T cell receptor beta chains follows, all from one sample in a study of T-cell memory formation after mild COVID-19. TCRdb reprocessed the 5' RACE reads with MiXCR, giving one entry per CDR3 protein. The data contain around 530,000 distinct CDR3 sequences, about a fifth of them singletons. Material for sequencing was PBMCs or a T cell subset sorted from them (not recorded which). The source is an adult woman who had mild COVID-19 (a few samples of this study predate the infection). Cell type and time point are not known. The CDR3 runs from the conserved cysteine through the conserved F or W. D genes are given only for firm matches. Clone size is given for some rows only: seen once, a few or many times, or a class if the clone is expanded.

>NA|TRBJ1-1|NA|TRBV28
CASSSPDRRTEAFF
TGTGCCAGCAGTTCCCCCGACAGGCGGACTGAAGCTTTCTTT
>TRBD1|TRBJ2-5|NA|TRBV6-5
CASSPYDRGEETQYF
TGTGCCAGCAGCCCGTACGACAGGGGTGAAGAGACCCAGTACTTC
>NA|TRBJ2-1|few|TRBV30
CAWSRQGTIYNEQFF
TGTGCCTGGAGTAGGCAGGGGACCATCTACAATGAGCAGTTCTTC
>TRBD1|TRBJ1-1|few|TRBV12-3/TRBV12-4
CASSLIGGAAEAFF
TGTGCCAGCAGTTTAATAGGGGGCGCGGCTGAAGCTTTCTTT
>NA|TRBJ2-2|NA|TRBV5-6
CASSLGPSLNTGELFF
TGTGCCAGCAGCTTGGGGCCGAGTCTTAACACCGGGGAGCTGTTTTTT
>TRBD2|TRBJ2-3|few|TRBV3-1
CASSPSAAGGQDTQYF
TGTGCCAGCAGTCCTTCCGCGGCGGGGGGGCAAGATACGCAGTATTTT
>TRBD2|TRBJ2-1|few|TRBV6-2/TRBV6-3
CASSYSTAGAPSVVTYNEQFF
TGTGCCAGCAGTTACTCGACAGCGGGAGCCCCCTCTGTCGTTACCTACAATGAGCAGTTCTTC
>TRBD1|TRBJ2-7|NA|TRBV10-3
CAIRSGTDSYEQYF
TGTGCCATCAGGTCCGGGACAGACTCCTACGAGCAGTACTTC
>NA|TRBJ2-5|many|TRBV7-9
CASTDFGETQYF
TGTGCCAGTACAGACTTTGGGGAGACCCAGTACTTC
>NA|TRBJ1-2|NA|TRBV4-2
CASSQGTRDYGYTF
TGTGCCAGCAGCCAGGGAACAAGGGACTATGGCTACACCTTC
>NA|TRBJ2-1|few|TRBV7-3
CASSPGFGPTYEQFF
TGTGCCAGCAGCCCGGGGTTTGGCCCTACCTATGAGCAGTTCTTC
>TRBD2|TRBJ2-7|NA|TRBV4-2
CASSQVAVWTSGRSDYEQYF
TGTGCCAGCAGCCAAGTTGCCGTCTGGACTAGCGGGAGAAGCGACTACGAGCAGTACTTC
>NA|TRBJ1-5|NA|TRBV27
CASSLSFDSPGDQPQHF
TGTGCCAGCAGTTTATCCTTCGACAGTCCCGGGGATCAGCCCCAGCATTTT
>NA|TRBJ2-3|NA|TRBV27
CASRYPNTDTQYF
TGTGCCAGCAGATACCCCAACACAGATACGCAGTATTTT
>NA|TRBJ2-2|NA|TRBV5-1
CASSFKPTGELFF
TGCGCCAGCAGCTTTAAACCTACTGGGGAGCTGTTTTTT
>NA|TRBJ1-2|NA|TRBV12-3/TRBV12-4
CASSLPFYGYTF
TGTGCCAGCAGTTTGCCCTTCTATGGCTACACCTTC
>NA|TRBJ1-3|NA|TRBV20-1
CSGGSGNTIYF
TGCAGTGGAGGTTCTGGAAACACCATATATTTT
>NA|TRBJ1-1|NA|TRBV24-1
CATSPSYGNTEAFF
TGTGCCACCAGTCCTTCCTACGGGAACACTGAAGCTTTCTTT
>TRBD1|TRBJ1-2|few|TRBV9
CASSVAGQSYGYTF
TGTGCCAGCAGCGTAGCGGGACAGTCCTATGGCTACACCTTC
>NA|TRBJ1-6|NA|TRBV2
CASRQGKGWGSPLHF
TGTGCCAGCAGACAGGGAAAAGGTTGGGGTTCACCCCTCCACTTT
>NA|TRBJ2-7|NA|TRBV9
CASSVAGGIAYEQYF
TGTGCCAGCAGCGTAGCTGGGGGTATCGCCTACGAGCAGTACTTC
>TRBD2|TRBJ2-4|many|TRBV12-3/TRBV12-4
CASSSIPGLAGRMFNIQYF
TGTGCCAGCAGTTCTATCCCGGGACTAGCGGGTCGGATGTTTAACATTCAGTACTTC
>NA|TRBJ2-3|NA|TRBV4-1
CASSTGQRTDTQYF
TGCGCCAGCAGCACTGGACAGCGCACAGATACGCAGTATTTT
>TRBD2|TRBJ2-1|NA|TRBV7-2
CASSFRLAGGYNEQFF
TGTGCCAGCAGCTTTCGACTAGCGGGAGGGTACAATGAGCAGTTCTTC
>NA|TRBJ1-6|NA|TRBV7-2
CASSLGTVPYNSPLHF
TGTGCCAGCAGCTTAGGCACAGTCCCCTATAATTCACCCCTCCACTTT
>NA|TRBJ1-2|NA|TRBV10-3
CAISAVSGYGYTF
TGTGCCATCAGTGCGGTCTCAGGCTATGGCTACACCTTC
>TRBD1|TRBJ2-1|many|TRBV12-3/TRBV12-4
CASSSGTGYNEQFF
TGTGCCAGCAGTTCCGGGACAGGCTACAATGAGCAGTTCTTC
>NA|TRBJ1-2|NA|TRBV11-2
CASSLNGRAGGGYTF
TGTGCCAGCAGCTTAAACGGCAGGGCGGGAGGAGGCTACACCTTC
>TRBD1|TRBJ2-7|few|TRBV4-3
CASRQGGRVEQYF
TGCGCCAGCAGACAAGGGGGCCGGGTCGAGCAGTACTTC
>TRBD1|TRBJ2-7|NA|TRBV5-1
CASSAGQAAYEQYF
TGCGCCAGCAGCGCGGGACAGGCCGCCTACGAGCAGTACTTC
>TRBD1|TRBJ1-6|NA|TRBV29-1
CSARTGVENSPLHF
TGCAGCGCCAGGACAGGTGTGGAAAATTCACCCCTCCACTTT
>NA|TRBJ1-2|NA|TRBV7-9
CASSLDTLRGYTF
TGTGCCAGCAGCTTAGACACCCTCAGAGGCTACACCTTC
>NA|TRBJ2-4|few|TRBV20-1
CSARGTTGDIQYF
TGCAGTGCTAGAGGGACCACCGGGGACATTCAGTACTTC
>NA|TRBJ2-2|few|TRBV7-9
CASKITGELFF
TGTGCCAGCAAAATCACCGGGGAGCTGTTTTTT
>TRBD1|TRBJ1-4|few|TRBV7-8
CASSSQGGTNEKLFF
TGTGCCAGCAGCTCGCAGGGGGGTACTAATGAAAAACTGTTTTTT
>NA|TRBJ1-3|NA|TRBV25-1
CASSVGFPSGNTIYF
TGTGCCAGCAGTGTTGGGTTCCCCTCTGGAAACACCATATATTTT
>TRBD2|TRBJ2-1|NA|TRBV4-1
CASSQPWTGGSYNEQFF
TGCGCCAGCAGCCAACCTTGGACGGGGGGCTCCTACAATGAGCAGTTCTTC
>NA|TRBJ1-4|few|TRBV28
CASRPRDGSATNEKLFF
TGTGCCAGCAGACCTCGCGACGGATCTGCAACTAATGAAAAACTGTTTTTT
>NA|TRBJ1-2|few|TRBV12-3/TRBV12-4
CACHASYGYTF
TGTGCCTGCCACGCATCCTATGGCTACACCTTC
>NA|TRBJ2-7|NA|TRBV9
CASSVAPTPYEQYF
TGTGCCAGCAGCGTGGCCCCTACCCCATACGAGCAGTACTTC
>TRBD1|TRBJ2-4|few|TRBV29-1
CSVGYRDRGDIQYF
TGCAGCGTAGGCTACCGGGACAGAGGAGACATTCAGTACTTC
>TRBD2|TRBJ2-7|NA|TRBV7-9
CASSKTAPGRAPYEQYF
TGTGCCAGCAGCAAAACAGCACCCGGGAGGGCCCCCTACGAGCAGTACTTC
>NA|TRBJ2-1|few|TRBV7-2
CASSRGGVYNEQFF
TGTGCCAGCAGCCGCGGTGGGGTTTACAATGAGCAGTTCTTC
>NA|TRBJ1-1|NA|TRBV7-3
CASSLTNGVNTEAFF
TGTGCCAGCAGCTTAACGAACGGAGTGAACACTGAAGCTTTCTTT
>NA|TRBJ2-1|many|TRBV3-1
CASSQTYNEQFF
TGTGCCAGCAGCCAAACCTACAATGAGCAGTTCTTC
>TRBD2|TRBJ2-1|NA|TRBV4-2
CASSQGSGTSGSSEQFF
TGTGCCAGCAGCCAAGGGTCTGGGACTAGCGGGAGTAGTGAGCAGTTCTTC
>NA|TRBJ2-1|few|TRBV25-1
CASSDWGGISSYNEQFF
TGTGCCAGCAGTGATTGGGGCGGGATTAGCTCCTACAATGAGCAGTTCTTC
>NA|TRBJ2-1|few|TRBV21-1
CASSKTRENNEQFF
TGTGCCAGCAGCAAGACCAGGGAGAACAATGAGCAGTTCTTC
>TRBD2|TRBJ2-3|NA|TRBV20-1
CSARDLERGVSTDTQYF
TGCAGTGCTAGAGATCTCGAGCGGGGGGTCAGCACAGATACGCAGTATTTT
>NA|TRBJ1-2|NA|TRBV10-3
CAISGNPKDGYTF
TGTGCCATCAGTGGGAATCCGAAGGACGGCTACACCTTC
>NA|TRBJ1-5|NA|TRBV4-1
CASSQEWGLNQPQHF
TGCGCCAGCAGCCAAGAGTGGGGGCTGAATCAGCCCCAGCATTTT
>TRBD2|TRBJ2-5|few|TRBV6-5
CASSYSTGVAGARETQYF
TGTGCCAGCAGTTACTCGACTGGGGTAGCGGGAGCCCGGGAGACCCAGTACTTC
>NA|TRBJ2-2|NA|TRBV30
CAYRQDANTGELFF
TGTGCCTACCGACAGGACGCGAACACCGGGGAGCTGTTTTTT
>NA|TRBJ2-3|few|TRBV11-3
CATGSGVTDTQYF
TGTGCCACCGGGTCCGGCGTCACAGATACGCAGTATTTT
>NA|TRBJ2-3|NA|TRBV24-1
CATSAQPGDTQYF
TGTGCCACCAGTGCCCAACCGGGGGATACGCAGTATTTT
>TRBD1|TRBJ2-1|few|TRBV5-1
CASSLGQAYEQFF
TGCGCCAGCAGCCTGGGACAGGCGTATGAGCAGTTCTTC
>NA|TRBJ2-5|few|TRBV11-3
CASSWGTQETQYF
TGTGCCAGCAGCTGGGGGACACAAGAGACCCAGTACTTC